The entry that follows covers one T cell receptor (beta chain) sequence. Here immunoSEQ multiplex PCR was the method, and the copy in TCRdb shows in-frame clones only, minus some. The sample contains roughly 2.5 million clones, roughly nine tenths of which appear only once. This CDR3 is 14 amino acids long. Trimming left V 0 bases short and J 7 bases short, with 13 bases between. Germline V gene lookup returns CDR1 GTSNPN and CDR2 SVGIG (reference sequence). The entry originates in a study of shared clonotypes between healthy human individuals. Whole-study context: Every donor yielded three CD4 naive, three CD4 memory, two CD8 naive and one CD8 memory plate.

What was sequenced was naive CD4+ T cells sorted from blood. Subset described: CD45RA+ positively selected. The source of this sequence is a man in his late teens or twenties in good health. The chain is built from TRBV30 and TRBJ1-5, with unresolved D. For the CDR3, the DNA is TGTGCCTGGAGTGTAATACACAAGGTGCAGCCCCAGCATTTT. Protein sequence: CAWSVIHKVQPQHF.